This is a list of T cell receptor beta chains from one sample in a study of cytotoxic CD8 clonotypes in ibrutinib-treated CLL. TCRdb's table, derived via immunoSEQ multiplex PCR, lists solely in-frame clones and lacks some. Found here are about 74,000 clones, over 75% of them singletons; the top ten hold roughly 8%. This sample comprised PBMCs, obtained at disease progression, from a patient treated with ibrutinib. These receptors all come from a human donor with chronic lymphocytic leukemia. Each CDR3 is given with its conserved first and last residue. A D gene is named only where the DNA matches it firmly. Clone sizes are given selectively: once, few, many, or a class where the clone is expanded.

V: TRBV19; D: -; size: -; J: TRBJ1-5; CDR3: CASNDISNQPQHF; DNA: TGTGCCAGTAATGACATCAGCAATCAGCCCCAGCATTTT
V: TRBV19; D: TRBD1; size: few; J: TRBJ1-5; CDR3: CASSITSDRVSNQPQHF; DNA: TGTGCCAGTAGTATTACCTCAGACAGGGTGAGCAATCAGCCCCAGCATTTT
V: TRBV6-6; D: -; size: -; J: TRBJ2-2; CDR3: CASSYSAGELFF; DNA: TGTGCCAGCAGTTACTCTGCCGGGGAGCTGTTTTTT
V: TRBV11-2; D: -; size: -; J: TRBJ1-2; CDR3: CASSPLLSNYGYTF; DNA: TGTGCCAGCAGCCCTTTACTCTCTAACTATGGCTACACCTTC
V: TRBV9; D: TRBD1; size: -; J: TRBJ2-5; CDR3: CASSASRGRYETQYF; DNA: TGTGCCAGCAGCGCGTCCAGGGGGCGGTATGAGACCCAGTACTTC
V: TRBV6-6; D: TRBD1; size: -; J: TRBJ1-5; CDR3: CASSLRQGTNQPQHF; DNA: TGTGCCAGCAGTCTTAGACAGGGGACCAATCAGCCCCAGCATTTT
V: TRBV28; D: -; size: -; J: TRBJ2-7; CDR3: CASSPGFSYEQYF; DNA: TGTGCCAGCAGTCCTGGGTTTTCCTACGAGCAGTACTTC
V: TRBV7-9; D: TRBD1; size: -; J: TRBJ2-6; CDR3: CASSYNRGIGANVLTF; DNA: TGTGCCAGCAGCTACAACAGGGGGATTGGGGCCAACGTCCTGACTTTC
V: TRBV19; D: -; size: -; J: TRBJ1-2; CDR3: CASSIKLGVVAYGYTF; DNA: TGTGCCAGTAGTATCAAGCTCGGGGTGGTGGCCTATGGCTACACCTTC
V: TRBV29-1; D: -; size: -; J: TRBJ1-2; CDR3: CSVEDQFIYGYTF; DNA: TGCAGCGTTGAAGATCAGTTCATTTATGGCTACACCTTC
V: TRBV5-8; D: TRBD2; size: -; J: TRBJ2-1; CDR3: CASRQGLALHNEQFF; DNA: TGTGCCAGCAGGCAGGGACTAGCGCTCCACAATGAGCAGTTCTTC
V: TRBV5-4; D: -; size: -; J: TRBJ2-1; CDR3: CASSVGPGTIYNEQFF; DNA: TGTGCCAGCAGCGTCGGCCCCGGGACCATATACAATGAGCAGTTCTTC